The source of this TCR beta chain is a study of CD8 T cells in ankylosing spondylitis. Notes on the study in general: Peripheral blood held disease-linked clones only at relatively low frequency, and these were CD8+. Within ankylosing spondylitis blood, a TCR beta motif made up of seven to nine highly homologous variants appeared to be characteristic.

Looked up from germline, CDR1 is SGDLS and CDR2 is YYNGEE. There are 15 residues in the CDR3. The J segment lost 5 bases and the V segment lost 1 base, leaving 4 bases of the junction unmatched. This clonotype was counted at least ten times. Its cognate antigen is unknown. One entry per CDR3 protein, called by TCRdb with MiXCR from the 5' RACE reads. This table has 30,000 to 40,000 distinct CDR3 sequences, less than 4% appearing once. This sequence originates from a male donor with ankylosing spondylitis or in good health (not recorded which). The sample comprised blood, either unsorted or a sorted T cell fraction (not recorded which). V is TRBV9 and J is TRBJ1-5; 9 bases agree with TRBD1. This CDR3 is CASSVSGDRDQPQHF. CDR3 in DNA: TGTGCCAGCAGCGTAAGTGGGGACAGGGATCAGCCCCAGCATTTT.